Reported below is one TCR beta chain. Its antigen is undetermined. This sample stems from a study of T cells in localized non-small cell lung cancer. Study observations and caveats: Adjacent lung tissue had a median around 50 of the top 100 clones found in the tumor.

V gave up 7 bases and J gave up 6 bases; unmatched junction bases: 13. This CDR3 spans 15 amino acids. CDR1 is LGHNT, CDR2 FRNRAP, per germline. Assay used: immunoSEQ multiplex PCR; TCRdb lists only in-frame clones, some missing. The top ten hold approximately 20% of the sample, which has some 870 clones, about a fifth seen once. Lung adjacent to the tumor, free of atypia, was sampled at least 2 cm from its margin. The gene calls are TRBV12-5 and TRBJ1-2; TRBD1 matches at 8 bases. The specimen comprised normal lung tissue next to the tumor, sampled before any cancer treatment. The receptor's source is a man between 40 and 70 years old with stage III lung adenocarcinoma. CDR3 nucleotides: TGTGCTAGTGCGGGGACAGGAGAAGGGACGAATGGCTACACCTTC. This translates into CASAGTGEGTNGYTF.